The clone carrying this TCR beta chain was observed a single time. What it binds is unknown. This entry is derived from a study of cytotoxic CD8 clonotypes in ibrutinib-treated CLL. Study in general: Among responders, some 25 were partial and 2 complete; after median approximately 62 months, approximately 15 stayed remitted and some twelve progressed. Study-wide results and caveats: On treatment, the uncommon public clonotypes contracted or remained stable.

CDR1 is SGHNT and CDR2 is YENEEA in the germline V gene. V shed 4 bases, J shed 5 bases, and the junction held 10 bases outside the gene matches. The CDR3 runs to 15 residues. Sequencing was performed with immunoSEQ multiplex PCR; in TCRdb, only in-frame clones are kept and a portion is missing. The sample consists of about 84,000 clones, roughly 84% of them appearing once. Genomic DNA in a quantity of 2 to 2.5 micrograms was derived from cryopreserved PBMCs for TCR beta libraries. The chain employs TRBV11-3 and TRBJ2-7; 8 positions match TRBD2. The receptor comes from a human donor with chronic lymphocytic leukemia. Sequenced here: PBMCs, sampled before ibrutinib treatment. CDR3 in amino acids: CASSSMGSGSHEQYF. CDR3 nucleotide sequence: TGTGCCAGCAGCTCCATGGGGAGCGGGAGTCACGAGCAGTACTTC.